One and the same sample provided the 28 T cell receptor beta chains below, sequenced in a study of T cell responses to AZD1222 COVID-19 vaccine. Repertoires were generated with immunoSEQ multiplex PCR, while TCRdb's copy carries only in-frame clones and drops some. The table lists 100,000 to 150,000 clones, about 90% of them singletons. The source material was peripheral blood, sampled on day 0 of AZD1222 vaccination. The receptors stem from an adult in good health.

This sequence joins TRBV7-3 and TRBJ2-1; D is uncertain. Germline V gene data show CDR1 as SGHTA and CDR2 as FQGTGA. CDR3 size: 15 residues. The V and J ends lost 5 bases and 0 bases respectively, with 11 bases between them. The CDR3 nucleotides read TGTGCCAGCAGCCCAACGGGCCTCTCCTACAATGAGCAGTTCTTC. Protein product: CASSPTGLSYNEQFF.

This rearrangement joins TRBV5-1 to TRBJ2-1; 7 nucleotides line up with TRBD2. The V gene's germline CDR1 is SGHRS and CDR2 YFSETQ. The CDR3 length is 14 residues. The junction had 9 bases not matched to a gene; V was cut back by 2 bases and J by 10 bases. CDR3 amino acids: CASSFDIAGVEQFF. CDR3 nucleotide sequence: TGCGCCAGCAGCTTTGACATAGCGGGCGTCGAGCAGTTCTTC.

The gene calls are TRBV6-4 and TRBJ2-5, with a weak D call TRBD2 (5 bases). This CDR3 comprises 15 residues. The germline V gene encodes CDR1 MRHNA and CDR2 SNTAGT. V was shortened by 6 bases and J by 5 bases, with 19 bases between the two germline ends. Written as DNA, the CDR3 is TGTGCCAGCAGCCCCCCCCCAAGGACTCGGGAGACCCAGTACTTC. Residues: CASSPPPRTRETQYF.

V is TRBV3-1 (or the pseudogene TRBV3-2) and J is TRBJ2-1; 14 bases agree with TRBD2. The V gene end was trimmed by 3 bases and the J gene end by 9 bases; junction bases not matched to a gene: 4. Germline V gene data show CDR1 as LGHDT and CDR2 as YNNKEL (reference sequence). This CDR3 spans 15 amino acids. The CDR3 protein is CASSQGTSGGGEQFF. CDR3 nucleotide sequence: TGTGCCAGCAGCCAGGGGACTAGCGGGGGTGGTGAGCAGTTCTTC.

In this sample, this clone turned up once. Here the CDR3 DNA reads TGTGCCAGCAGCCTATTAGCGGGAGGAAGCACAGATACGCAGTATTTT. Its protein product is CASSLLAGGSTDTQYF. The gene calls are TRBV11-2 and TRBJ2-3; 10 bases fit TRBD2. This CDR3 is built from 16 residues. Germline values: CDR1 SGHAT, CDR2 FQNNGV. Losses at the gene ends were 5 bases for V and 0 bases for J; bases not matched to a gene: 5.

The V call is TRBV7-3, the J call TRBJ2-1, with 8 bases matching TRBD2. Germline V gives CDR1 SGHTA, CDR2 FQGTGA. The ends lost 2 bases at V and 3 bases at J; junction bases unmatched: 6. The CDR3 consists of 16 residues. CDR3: CASSLGGSGGYNEQFF. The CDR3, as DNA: TGTGCCAGCAGCTTAGGCGGGAGCGGGGGCTACAATGAGCAGTTCTTC.

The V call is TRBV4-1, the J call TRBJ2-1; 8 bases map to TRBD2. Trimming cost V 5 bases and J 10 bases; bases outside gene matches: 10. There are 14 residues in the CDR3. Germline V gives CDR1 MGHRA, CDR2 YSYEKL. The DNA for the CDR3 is TGCGCCAGCAGCTTTACGGGAGGGCCTGACGAGCAGTTCTTC. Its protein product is CASSFTGGPDEQFF.

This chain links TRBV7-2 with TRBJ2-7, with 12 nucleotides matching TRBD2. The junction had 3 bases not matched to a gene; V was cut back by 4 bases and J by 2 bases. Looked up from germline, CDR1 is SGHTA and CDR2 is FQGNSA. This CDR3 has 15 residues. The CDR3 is CASSWTSGNAYEQYF. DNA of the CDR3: TGTGCCAGCAGCTGGACTAGCGGGAATGCCTACGAGCAGTACTTC. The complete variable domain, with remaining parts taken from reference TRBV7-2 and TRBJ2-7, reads GAGVSQSPSNKVTEKGKDVELRCDPISGHTALYWYRQSLGQGLEFLIYFQGNSAPDKSGLPSDRFSAERTGGSVSTLTIQRTQQEDSAVYLCASSWTSGNAYEQYFGPGTRLTVT.

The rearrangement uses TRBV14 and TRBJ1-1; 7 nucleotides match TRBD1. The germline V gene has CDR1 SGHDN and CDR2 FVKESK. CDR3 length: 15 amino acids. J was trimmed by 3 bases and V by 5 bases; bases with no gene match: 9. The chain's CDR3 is CASSTLAGTDTEAFF. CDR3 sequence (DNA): TGTGCCAGCAGCACCTTGGCCGGGACAGACACTGAAGCTTTCTTT.

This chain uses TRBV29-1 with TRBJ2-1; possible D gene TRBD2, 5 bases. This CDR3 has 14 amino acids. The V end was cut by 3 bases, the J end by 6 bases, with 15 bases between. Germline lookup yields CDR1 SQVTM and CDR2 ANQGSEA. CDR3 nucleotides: TGCAGCGTTGACCGCGCTAGCCGCGCCAATGAGCAGTTCTTC. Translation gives CSVDRASRANEQFF.

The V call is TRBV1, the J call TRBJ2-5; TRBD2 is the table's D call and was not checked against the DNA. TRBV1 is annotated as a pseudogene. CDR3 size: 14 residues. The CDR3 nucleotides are TGCACCAGCAGCCGCCAGGCGGGGATGGAGACCCAGTACTTC. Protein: CTSSRQAGMETQYF.

CDR3 sequence (DNA): TGCAGTGCTCTGGGGAATGAGCAGTTCTTC. This sequence encodes CSALGNEQFF. The chain recombines TRBV20-1 with TRBJ2-1, with D unresolved. V dropped 5 bases and J dropped 7 bases, with 6 bases sitting between them. From germline, CDR1 is DFQATT and CDR2 SNEGSKA (reference sequence). The CDR3 contains 10 residues.

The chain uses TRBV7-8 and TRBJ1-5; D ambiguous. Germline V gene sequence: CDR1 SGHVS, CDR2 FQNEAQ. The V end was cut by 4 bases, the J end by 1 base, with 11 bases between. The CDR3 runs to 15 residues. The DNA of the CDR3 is TGTGCCAGCAGCTCCCAGGCAGAGAGCAATCAGCCCCAGCATTTT. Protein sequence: CASSSQAESNQPQHF.

The CDR3 loop reads CASGLTGPPNYGYTF. The CDR3 nucleotides read TGTGCTAGTGGTTTGACCGGGCCTCCTAACTATGGCTACACCTTC. This sequence joins TRBV12-5 and TRBJ1-2; D ambiguous. CDR3 length: 15 amino acids. Germline V lookup: CDR1 LGHNT, CDR2 FRNRAP. V was shortened by 2 bases and J by 0 bases, with 10 bases between the two germline ends.

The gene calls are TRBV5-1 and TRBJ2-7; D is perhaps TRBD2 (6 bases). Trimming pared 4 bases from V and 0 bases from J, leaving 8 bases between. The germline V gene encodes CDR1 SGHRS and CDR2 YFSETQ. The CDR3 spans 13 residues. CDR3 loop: CASSPGSSYEQYF. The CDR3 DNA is TGCGCCAGCAGCCCCGGGAGCTCCTACGAGCAGTACTTC.

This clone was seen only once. CDR3 DNA sequence: TGTGCCAGTAGTATCAACCGGGATTCACCCCTCCACTTT. It encodes CASSINRDSPLHF. The rearrangement links TRBV19 to TRBJ1-6, with unresolved D. Germline values: CDR1 LNHDA, CDR2 SQIVND (reference sequence). V dropped 3 bases and J dropped 8 bases, with 8 bases sitting between them. There are 13 residues in the CDR3.

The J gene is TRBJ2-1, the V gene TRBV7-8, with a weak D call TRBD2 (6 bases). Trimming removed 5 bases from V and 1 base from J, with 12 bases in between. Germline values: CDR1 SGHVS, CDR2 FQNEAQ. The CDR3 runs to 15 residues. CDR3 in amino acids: CASSPSGVSYNEQFF. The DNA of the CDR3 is TGTGCCAGCAGCCCTTCGGGAGTGTCCTACAATGAGCAGTTCTTC.

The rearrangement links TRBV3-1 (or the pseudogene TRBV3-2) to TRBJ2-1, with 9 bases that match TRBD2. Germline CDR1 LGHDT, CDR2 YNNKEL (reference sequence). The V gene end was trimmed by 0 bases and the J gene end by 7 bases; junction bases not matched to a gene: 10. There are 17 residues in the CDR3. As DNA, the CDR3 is TGTGCCAGCAGCCAAGATCCGCGGGGGGGCTTGTGGAATGAGCAGTTCTTC. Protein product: CASSQDPRGGLWNEQFF.

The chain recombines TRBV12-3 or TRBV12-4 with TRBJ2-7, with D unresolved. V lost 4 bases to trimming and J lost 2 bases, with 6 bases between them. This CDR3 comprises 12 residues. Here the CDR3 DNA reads TGTGCCAGCAGTTCGAGTACCTACGAGCAGTACTTC. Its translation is CASSSSTYEQYF.

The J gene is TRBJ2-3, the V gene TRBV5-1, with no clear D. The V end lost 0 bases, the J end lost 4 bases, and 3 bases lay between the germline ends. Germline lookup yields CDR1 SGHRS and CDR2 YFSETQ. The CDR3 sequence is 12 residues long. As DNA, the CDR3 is TGCGCCAGCAGCTTGGCACCAGATACGCAGTATTTT. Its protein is CASSLAPDTQYF.

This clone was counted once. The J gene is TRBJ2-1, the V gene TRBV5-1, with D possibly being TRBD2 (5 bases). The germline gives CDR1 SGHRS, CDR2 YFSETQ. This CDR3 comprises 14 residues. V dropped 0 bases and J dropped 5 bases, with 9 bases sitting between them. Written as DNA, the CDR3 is TGCGCCAGCAGCTTGGCCGGGAAGGACAATGAGCAGTTCTTC. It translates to CASSLAGKDNEQFF.

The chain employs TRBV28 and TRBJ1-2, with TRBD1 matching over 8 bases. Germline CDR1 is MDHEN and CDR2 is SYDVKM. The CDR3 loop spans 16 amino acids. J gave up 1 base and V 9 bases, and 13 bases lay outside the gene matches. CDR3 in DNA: TGTGCCAGTTCAATGGGACAGGCGATTCTTAACTATGGCTACACCTTC. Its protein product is CASSMGQAILNYGYTF.

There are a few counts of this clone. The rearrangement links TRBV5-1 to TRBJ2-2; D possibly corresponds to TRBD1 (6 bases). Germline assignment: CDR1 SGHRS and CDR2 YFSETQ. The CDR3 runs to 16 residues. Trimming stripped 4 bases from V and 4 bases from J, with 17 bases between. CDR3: CASSAAGQGTTGELFF. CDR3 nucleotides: TGCGCCAGCAGCGCGGCCGGCCAGGGGACCACCGGGGAGCTGTTTTTT.

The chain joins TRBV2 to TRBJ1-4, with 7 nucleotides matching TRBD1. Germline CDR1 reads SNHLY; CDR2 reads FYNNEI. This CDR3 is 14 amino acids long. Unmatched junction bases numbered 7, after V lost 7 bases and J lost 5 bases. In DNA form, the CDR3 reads TGTGCCAGCATCCCAGGGGGGGGGAATGAAAAACTGTTTTTT. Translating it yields CASIPGGGNEKLFF.

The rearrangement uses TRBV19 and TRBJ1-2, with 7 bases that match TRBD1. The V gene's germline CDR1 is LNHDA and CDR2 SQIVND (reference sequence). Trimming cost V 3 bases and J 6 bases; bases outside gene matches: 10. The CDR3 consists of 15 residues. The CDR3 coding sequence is TGTGCCAGTAGTATTGGCCAGGGGGTCTCAGATGGCTACACCTTC. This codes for CASSIGQGVSDGYTF.

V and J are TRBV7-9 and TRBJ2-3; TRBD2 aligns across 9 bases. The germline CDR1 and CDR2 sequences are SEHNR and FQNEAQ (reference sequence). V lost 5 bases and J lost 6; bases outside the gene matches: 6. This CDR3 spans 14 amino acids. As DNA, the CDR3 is TGTGCCAGCAGCCCGGGACTAGCACCCGATACGCAGTATTTT. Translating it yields CASSPGLAPDTQYF.

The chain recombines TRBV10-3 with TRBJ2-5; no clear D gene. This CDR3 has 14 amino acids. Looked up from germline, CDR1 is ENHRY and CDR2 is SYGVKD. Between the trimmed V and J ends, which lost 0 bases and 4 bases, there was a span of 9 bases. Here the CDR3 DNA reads TGTGCCATCAGTGAGTCGTGGCGCGCAGAGACCCAGTACTTC. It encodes CAISESWRAETQYF.

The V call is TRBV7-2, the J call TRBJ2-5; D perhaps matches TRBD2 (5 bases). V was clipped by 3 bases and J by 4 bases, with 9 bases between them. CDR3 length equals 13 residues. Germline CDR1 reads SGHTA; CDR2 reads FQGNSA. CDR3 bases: TGTGCCAGCAGCTTCCATCGGGGAGAGACCCAGTACTTC. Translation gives CASSFHRGETQYF.